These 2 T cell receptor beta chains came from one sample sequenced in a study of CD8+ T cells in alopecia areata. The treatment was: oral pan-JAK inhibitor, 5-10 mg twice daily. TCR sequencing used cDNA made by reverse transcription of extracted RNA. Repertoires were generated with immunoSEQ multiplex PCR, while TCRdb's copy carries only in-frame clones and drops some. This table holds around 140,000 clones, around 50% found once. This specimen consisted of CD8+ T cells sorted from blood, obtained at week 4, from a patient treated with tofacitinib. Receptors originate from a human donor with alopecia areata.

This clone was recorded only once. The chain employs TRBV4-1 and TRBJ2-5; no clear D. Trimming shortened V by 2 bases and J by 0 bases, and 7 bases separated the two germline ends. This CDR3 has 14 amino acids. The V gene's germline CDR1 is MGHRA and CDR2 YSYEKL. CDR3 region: CASSQLEYQETQYF. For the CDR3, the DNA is TGCGCCAGCAGCCAACTGGAGTACCAAGAGACCCAGTACTTC.

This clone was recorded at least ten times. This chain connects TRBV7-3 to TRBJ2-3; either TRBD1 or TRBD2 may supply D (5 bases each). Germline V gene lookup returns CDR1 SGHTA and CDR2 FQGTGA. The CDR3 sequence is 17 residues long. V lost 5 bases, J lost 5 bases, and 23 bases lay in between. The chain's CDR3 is CASSPSRATGLRDTQYF. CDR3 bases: TGTGCCAGCAGCCCCAGCCGGGCGACGGGGCTAAGAGATACGCAGTATTTT.